These 12 T cell receptor beta chains were sequenced from one sample in a study of blood T cell repertoires in COVID-19 (dated by TCRdb to the early 2020s). The method behind the library was the immunoSEQ multiplex PCR assay. TCRdb retrieved this table from immuneACCESS and kept in-frame rearrangements only. Not all clones are present; in checked studies, unresolved V genes account for under half, and no reason is known for the remainder. The sample table holds 60,000 to 80,000 clones, of which around 86% were seen once. The ten largest clones add up to more than 1% of the sample. The source material was peripheral blood. These receptors originate from an older man with acute or convalescent COVID-19.

The chain has TRBV5-5 and TRBJ2-6; D not resolved. V was shortened by 0 bases and J by 3 bases, with 10 bases between the two germline ends. Germline CDR1 and CDR2: SGHKS and YYEKEE (reference sequence). This CDR3 is built from 16 residues. The chain's CDR3 is CASSLDRWFGANVLTF. The CDR3, as DNA: TGTGCCAGCAGCTTGGACCGGTGGTTTGGGGCCAACGTCCTGACTTTC.

The V gene is TRBV7-3, the J gene TRBJ2-3; D is ambiguous. V lost 3 bases and J 0 bases, leaving 4 bases between the germline ends. Germline assignment: CDR1 SGHTA and CDR2 FQGTGA. The CDR3 sequence is 13 residues long. CDR3 DNA: TGTGCCAGCAGCTTCCTGAGCACAGATACGCAGTATTTT. Its translation: CASSFLSTDTQYF.

This chain joins TRBV5-4 and TRBJ1-2; perhaps TRBD1 as D (5 bases). V lost 3 bases and J lost 6, with 9 bases in between. The CDR3 totals 12 residues. Germline V gives CDR1 SGHNT, CDR2 YYREEE (reference sequence). For the CDR3, the DNA is TGTGCCAGCAGCTCCCAGGGAAATGGCTACACCTTC. It translates to CASSSQGNGYTF.

The V gene is TRBV6-5, the J gene TRBJ2-7; TRBD1 is a possible D gene (6 bases). The V gene lost 8 bases and the J gene lost 4 bases, with 21 bases spanning the gap. The CDR3 sequence is 15 residues long. The germline V gene has CDR1 MNHEY and CDR2 SVGAGI. The CDR3 reads CASVGVGAAEYEQYF. The DNA of the CDR3 is TGTGCCAGCGTAGGGGTGGGGGCGGCCGAGTACGAGCAGTACTTC.

The chain employs TRBV28 and TRBJ1-2, with a tentative D call TRBD1 (5 bases). Germline V gene sequence: CDR1 MDHEN, CDR2 SYDVKM. V was clipped by 2 bases and J by 4 bases, with 14 bases between them. The CDR3 covers 15 residues. CDR3 amino acids: CASSLISGQSYGYTF. The CDR3 DNA sequence: TGTGCCAGCAGTTTAATTTCAGGGCAGTCCTATGGCTACACCTTC.

This chain joins TRBV3-1 (or the pseudogene TRBV3-2) and TRBJ2-1; perhaps TRBD2 as D (5 bases). Germline-derived CDR1 and CDR2 are LGHDT and YNNKEL (reference sequence). V dropped 3 bases and J dropped 2 bases, with 14 bases sitting between them. The CDR3 runs to 16 residues. The DNA for the CDR3 is TGTGCCAGCAGCCATAACCGACGGACTGCCTACAATGAGCAGTTCTTC. It codes for CASSHNRRTAYNEQFF.

CDR3 loop: CASSPSGSSYEQYF. The CDR3, as DNA: TGTGCCAGCAGCCCTAGCGGGAGTTCCTACGAGCAGTACTTC. The gene calls are TRBV5-6 and TRBJ2-7; TRBD2 aligns across 10 bases. V shed 4 bases and J 1 base; nucleotides not matched to a gene: 2. This CDR3 has 14 residues. Germline V lookup: CDR1 SGHDT, CDR2 YYEEEE.

Comment on this clone: An end of the junction does not agree with germline; a read error may underlie this. The genes are TRBV29-1 and TRBJ1-5, with D maybe TRBD1 (6 bases). Germline V gene lookup returns CDR1 SQVTM and CDR2 ANQGSEA. The CDR3 has 14 amino acids. The CDR3 sequence is CSVKEVGQNQPQHF. The CDR3, as DNA: TGCAGCGTTAAAGAGGTCGGACAGAATCAGCCCCAGCATTTT.

The V call is TRBV28, the J call TRBJ2-1; maybe TRBD2 (6 bases). V was pared by 3 bases and J by 1 base, with 13 bases between. The V gene's germline CDR1 is MDHEN and CDR2 SYDVKM. The CDR3 sequence is 16 residues long. The CDR3 nucleotides are TGTGCCAGCAGTTTTAGGGGTAGCGGTTCCTACAATGAGCAGTTCTTC. Translating it yields CASSFRGSGSYNEQFF.

The rearrangement links TRBV12-5 to TRBJ2-1, with D maybe TRBD1 (6 bases). The CDR3 is 17 amino acids. V gave up 2 bases and J gave up 6 bases, with 20 bases separating them. Germline CDR1 is LGHNT and CDR2 is FRNRAP. The CDR3 reads CASGLSHQPTGSNEQFF. The CDR3 nucleotides are TGTGCTAGTGGTTTGTCCCACCAGCCCACAGGGTCCAATGAGCAGTTCTTC.

CDR3 sequence (DNA): TGTGCCAGCAGCTTAGAGGGGCACACCGGGGAGCTGTTTTTT. Protein product: CASSLEGHTGELFF. J is TRBJ2-2 and V is TRBV7-2, with D possibly TRBD1 on 5 matching bases. CDR1 and CDR2 (germline): SGHTA, FQGNSA. The CDR3 extends over 14 amino acids. V shed 1 base and J shed 3 bases, with 6 bases lying between them.

This clone appeared once. This chain joins TRBV25-1 and TRBJ2-2, with D tentatively TRBD2 (6 bases). CDR3 length equals 15 residues. Germline CDR1 is MGHDK and CDR2 is SYGVNS. V lost 8 bases and J lost 0, with 13 bases in between. CDR3 loop: CASSTRGTNTGELFF. The CDR3 region has the DNA TGTGCCAGCTCCACTCGGGGGACGAACACCGGGGAGCTGTTTTTT.